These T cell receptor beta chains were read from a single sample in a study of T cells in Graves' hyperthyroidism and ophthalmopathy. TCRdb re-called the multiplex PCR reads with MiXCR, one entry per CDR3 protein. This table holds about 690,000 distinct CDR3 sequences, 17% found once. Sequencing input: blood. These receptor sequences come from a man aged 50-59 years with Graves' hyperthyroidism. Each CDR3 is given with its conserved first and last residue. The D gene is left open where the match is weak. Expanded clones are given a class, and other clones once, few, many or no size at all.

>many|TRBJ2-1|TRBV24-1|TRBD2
CATSDPELAVYNEQFF
TGTGCCACCAGTGATCCTGAACTAGCGGTCTACAATGAGCAGTTCTTC
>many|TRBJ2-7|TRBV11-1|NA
CASSLDGRRRGYEQYF
TGTGCCAGCAGCTTAGATGGCAGGAGGAGAGGGTACGAGCAGTACTTC
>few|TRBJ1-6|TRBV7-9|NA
CASSLVGGKGSPLHF
TGTGCCAGCAGCTTAGTTGGAGGGAAAGGTTCACCCCTCCACTTT
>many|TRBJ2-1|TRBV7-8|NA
CASSRDLLVNEQFF
TGTGCCAGCAGCCGGGACCTACTCGTGAATGAGCAGTTCTTC
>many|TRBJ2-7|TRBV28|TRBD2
CASSSDQGLTYEQYF
TGTGCCAGCAGTTCAGATCAGGGACTAACCTACGAGCAGTACTTC
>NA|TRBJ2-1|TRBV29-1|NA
CSVDSPAGYGNEQFF
TGCAGCGTTGATTCACCGGCAGGGTACGGGAATGAGCAGTTCTTC
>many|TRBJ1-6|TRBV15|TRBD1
CATSYAEGTGSPLHF
TGTGCCACCAGTTACGCCGAGGGGACAGGTTCACCCCTCCACTTT
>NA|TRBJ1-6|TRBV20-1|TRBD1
CSARAPTGGNSPLHF
TGCAGTGCTAGAGCCCCGACAGGGGGCAATTCACCCCTCCACTTT
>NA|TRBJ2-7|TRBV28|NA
CASRHGTQGSYEQYF
TGTGCCAGCAGACACGGGACTCAGGGTTCCTACGAGCAGTACTTC
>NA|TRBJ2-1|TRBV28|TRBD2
CASSLGIAGGPHNEQFF
TGTGCCAGCAGTTTGGGGATCGCGGGAGGGCCCCACAATGAGCAGTTCTTC
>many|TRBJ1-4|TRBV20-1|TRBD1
CSARPTGGANEKLFF
TGCAGTGCTAGACCTACAGGGGGCGCGAATGAAAAACTGTTTTTT
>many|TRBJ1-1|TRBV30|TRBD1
CAWSTNRGRTEAFF
TGTGCCTGGAGTACCAACAGGGGCCGCACTGAAGCTTTCTTT
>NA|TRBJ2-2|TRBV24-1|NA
CATSAGRGVTGELFF
TGTGCCACCAGTGCTGGTAGGGGTGTCACCGGGGAGCTGTTTTTT
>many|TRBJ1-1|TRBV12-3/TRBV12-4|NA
CASKYNTEAFF
TGTGCCAGCAAGTATAACACTGAAGCTTTCTTT